The T cell receptor beta chain under discussion was sequenced for a study of shared clonotypes between healthy human individuals. At the level of the study: Those who served as donors were a couple of women and a few men between the ages of 18 and 49.

Sequenced by immunoSEQ multiplex PCR; TCRdb stores in-frame clones only, minus some. The sample shows 2 million to 2.5 million clones, approximately 96% of them seen only once. Overall study findings and caveats: What naive subsets generally showed was a larger estimated richness than memory subsets showed.

Germline lookup yields CDR1 SGHDT and CDR2 YYEEEE. V was trimmed by 0 bases and J by 1 base, leaving 10 bases between them. This CDR3 region has 15 residues. As to this clone: The antigen is undetermined.

This sequence was found in a young man in good health. The rearrangement joins TRBV5-6 to TRBJ2-5, with a tentative D call TRBD1 (5 bases). Sequenced: naive CD4+ T cells sorted from blood. Subset noted: CD45RA+ positively selected. CDR3 sequence: CASSLGRQSQETQYF. The CDR3 nucleotides read TGTGCCAGCAGCTTGGGAAGACAGAGCCAAGAGACCCAGTACTTC.